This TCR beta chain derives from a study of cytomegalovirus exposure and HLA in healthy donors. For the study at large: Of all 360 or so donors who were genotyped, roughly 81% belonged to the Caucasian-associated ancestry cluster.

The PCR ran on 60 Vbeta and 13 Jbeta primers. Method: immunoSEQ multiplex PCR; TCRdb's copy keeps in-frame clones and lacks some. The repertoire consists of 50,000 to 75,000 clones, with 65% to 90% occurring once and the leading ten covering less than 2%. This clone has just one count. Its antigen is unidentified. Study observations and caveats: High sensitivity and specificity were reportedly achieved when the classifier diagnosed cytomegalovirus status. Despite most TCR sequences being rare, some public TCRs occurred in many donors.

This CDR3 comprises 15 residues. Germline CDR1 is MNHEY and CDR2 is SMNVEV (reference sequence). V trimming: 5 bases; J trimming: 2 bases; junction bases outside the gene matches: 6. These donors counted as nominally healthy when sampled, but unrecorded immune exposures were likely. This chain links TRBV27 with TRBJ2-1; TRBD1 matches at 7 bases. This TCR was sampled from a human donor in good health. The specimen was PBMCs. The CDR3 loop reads CASSPAGTAYNEQFF. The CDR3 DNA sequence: TGTGCCAGCAGTCCCGCCGGGACAGCCTACAATGAGCAGTTCTTC.